This passage covers 18 T cell receptor beta chains from one sample sequenced in a study of beta chain features in type 1 diabetes. All of the isolated RNA was reverse transcribed, so expressed TCRB transcripts were sequenced. Data came from immunoSEQ multiplex PCR; TCRdb stores just in-frame clones and leaves some out. The sample contains fewer than 400,000 clones, roughly 8% of which appear only once. Material: central memory CD4+ T cells from blood. These TCRs come from a woman between 18 and 29 years old in good health.

The chain employs TRBV5-1 and TRBJ2-7, with TRBD1 identical over 9 bases. The length of the CDR3 is 15 residues. With V trimmed by 2 bases and J by 7 bases, 10 bases remained unmatched. Germline CDR1 and CDR2: SGHRS and YFSETQ. DNA of the CDR3: TGCGCCAGCAGCTTTTTTGGGACAGGGCCCTTTGAGCAGTACTTC. This gives the protein CASSFFGTGPFEQYF.

The sample holds a few counts of this clone. This rearrangement joins TRBV7-2 to TRBJ2-3; no definite D call. V lost 1 base and J 2 bases, leaving 10 bases between the germline ends. The CDR3 sequence is 15 residues long. Germline-derived CDR1 and CDR2 are SGHTA and FQGNSA. The CDR3 DNA follows: TGTGCCAGCAGCTTAGGGTTGTACCCCACAGATACGCAGTATTTT. This sequence encodes CASSLGLYPTDTQYF.

Only a few counts were recorded for this clone. The chain joins TRBV5-1 to TRBJ2-6; 9 bases match TRBD1. V shed 2 bases and J 1 base; nucleotides not matched to a gene: 4. Germline V lookup: CDR1 SGHRS, CDR2 YFSETQ. This CDR3 spans 17 amino acids. The CDR3 spells CASSFDRGTSGANVLTF. CDR3 DNA: TGCGCCAGCAGCTTTGACAGGGGGACGTCTGGGGCCAACGTCCTGACTTTC.

At least ten counts were recorded for this clone. The chain employs TRBV11-2 and TRBJ1-4, with D tentatively TRBD1 (5 bases). V was clipped by 2 bases and J by 11 bases, with 18 bases between them. Germline V gene sequence: CDR1 SGHAT, CDR2 FQNNGV. The CDR3 length is 15 residues. The CDR3 DNA reads as TGTGCCAGCAGCTTAAATCCGGGGCCCCTTGGGAAACTGTTTTTT. Its translation: CASSLNPGPLGKLFF.

The V call is TRBV7-8, the J call TRBJ2-7; the D is unclear. In germline, CDR1 is SGHVS, CDR2 FQNEAQ. V shed 1 base and J shed 4 bases, with 5 bases lying between them. This CDR3 comprises 12 residues. The chain's CDR3 is CASSLDHYEQYF. As DNA, the CDR3 is TGTGCCAGCAGCTTAGACCATTACGAGCAGTACTTC.

This clone occurred a few times. This sequence joins TRBV6-6 and TRBJ1-5; 7 bases are a match to TRBD1. Germline CDR1 and CDR2: MNHNY and SVGAGI (reference sequence). V was clipped by 5 bases and J by 7 bases; unmatched bases: 11. The length of the CDR3 is 15 residues. The CDR3: CASSDRQGGGQPQHF. Written as DNA, the CDR3 is TGTGCCAGCAGTGACAGACAGGGAGGAGGACAGCCCCAGCATTTT.

This clone was observed a few times. The chain has TRBV27 and TRBJ2-1; D uncertain. This CDR3 region has 14 residues. The germline V gene encodes CDR1 MNHEY and CDR2 SMNVEV (reference sequence). Trimming cost V 6 bases and J 0 bases, with 9 bases left between them. The chain's CDR3 is CASRIMSSYNEQFF. The CDR3 nucleotides are TGTGCCAGCAGAATCATGAGCTCCTACAATGAGCAGTTCTTC.

The chain couples TRBV5-4 to TRBJ2-6; TRBD1 aligns across 8 bases. Germline lookup yields CDR1 SGHNT and CDR2 YYREEE (reference sequence). The CDR3 extends over 15 amino acids. The V segment lost 6 bases and the J segment 3 bases; nucleotides outside the gene matches: 5. The CDR3 nucleotides are TGTGCCAGCAATAACGACAGGGGTGGGGCCAACGTCCTGACTTTC. This gives the protein CASNNDRGGANVLTF. The whole variable domain, filled in from reference TRBV5-4 and TRBJ2-6, reads ETGVTQSPTHLIKTRGQQVTLRCSSQSGHNTVSWYQQALGQGPQFIFQYYREEENGRGNFPPRFSGLQFPNYSSELNVNALELDDSALYLCASNNDRGGANVLTFGAGSRLTVL.

This clone showed up just a few times. CDR3: CASRRGQQQYF. CDR3 in DNA: TGTGCCAGCAGGAGGGGTCAACAGCAGTACTTC. The chain has TRBV6-5 and TRBJ2-7, with D perhaps being TRBD1 or TRBD2 (5 bases each). The CDR3 loop spans 11 amino acids. CDR1 MNHEY and CDR2 SVGAGI come from the germline V gene. V gave up 6 bases and J gave up 8 bases, with 11 bases separating them.

The chain couples TRBV18 to TRBJ1-4, with D perhaps matching TRBD1 (5 bases). V lost 2 bases, J lost 8 bases, and 15 bases lay in between. The germline CDR1 and CDR2 sequences are KGHSH and LQKENI. The CDR3 sequence is 15 residues long. CDR3 DNA sequence: TGTGCCAGCTCACCATTCCAGGGAGGGGAGGAAAAACTGTTTTTT. As protein: CASSPFQGGEEKLFF.

The chain joins TRBV27 to TRBJ1-4, with D uncertain. V dropped 6 bases and J dropped 1 base, with 12 bases sitting between them. The CDR3 has 15 amino acids. CDR1 MNHEY and CDR2 SMNVEV come from the germline V gene (reference sequence). The CDR3 DNA reads as TGTGCCAGCAGACTCGGCCAGATAACTAATGAAAAACTGTTTTTT. Amino acids: CASRLGQITNEKLFF.

This clone was picked up a small number of times. The rearrangement joins TRBV28 to TRBJ1-6; possible D gene TRBD1, 6 bases. V lost 8 bases and J 8 bases, leaving 16 bases between the germline ends. Germline values: CDR1 MDHEN, CDR2 SYDVKM. CDR3 length: 14 amino acids. This CDR3 reads CASGGGQPYSPLHF. CDR3 DNA: TGTGCCAGCGGGGGAGGACAGCCCTATTCACCCCTCCACTTT.

There are many counts of this clone. Other DNA variants within this sample encode the same CDR3. V usage is TRBV4-1 and J usage is TRBJ2-7, with 7 bases matching TRBD1. V dropped 1 base and J dropped 4; count of bases not matched to a gene: 1. Germline V gene lookup returns CDR1 MGHRA and CDR2 YSYEKL. The CDR3 is 13 residues long. The DNA of the CDR3 is TGCGCCAGCAGCCAAGCACAGGGGTACGAGCAGTACTTC. Its translation: CASSQAQGYEQYF.

This clone came up a few times. The chain carries TRBV7-2 and TRBJ2-1; D is possibly TRBD1 (6 bases). The CDR3 contains 15 residues. The V end lost 6 bases, the J end lost 3 bases, and 15 bases lay between the germline ends. The germline gives CDR1 SGHTA, CDR2 FQGNSA. DNA of the CDR3: TGTGCCAGCAGTTTGAGGGGGAGCCGCTACAATGAGCAGTTCTTC. Amino acid sequence: CASSLRGSRYNEQFF.

This clone has only a few counts. This rearrangement joins TRBV5-1 to TRBJ1-1, with TRBD1 matching over 7 bases. The CDR3 loop spans 14 amino acids. The J segment lost 3 bases and the V segment lost 4 bases, leaving 6 bases of the junction unmatched. Germline-derived CDR1 and CDR2 are SGHRS and YFSETQ. The CDR3, as DNA: TGCGCCAGCAGCCCGGGACAGCTCTACACTGAAGCTTTCTTT. Its protein is CASSPGQLYTEAFF.

The table lists this clone with a few counts. The rearrangement links TRBV7-2 to TRBJ1-3; 10 nucleotides align to TRBD1. Germline V gene data show CDR1 as SGHTA and CDR2 as FQGNSA. The junction had 3 bases not matched to a gene; V was cut back by 0 bases and J by 4 bases. This CDR3 comprises 16 residues. CDR3 in DNA: TGTGCCAGCAGCTTAGCCGGGACAGGGGTGGGAAACACCATATATTTT. Amino acid sequence: CASSLAGTGVGNTIYF.

The rearrangement links TRBV4-1 to TRBJ1-1; no reliable D call. This CDR3 has 14 amino acids. Per germline, CDR1 MGHRA and CDR2 YSYEKL. Trimming removed 3 bases at V and 2 bases at J, with 10 bases between. CDR3 sequence (DNA): TGCGCCAGCAGCCAGCCCCCAGAAAACACTGAAGCTTTCTTT. Its protein product is CASSQPPENTEAFF.

The chain recombines TRBV28 with TRBJ1-2, with D unclear. V was shortened by 3 bases and J by 1 base, with 12 bases between the two germline ends. The V gene's germline CDR1 is MDHEN and CDR2 SYDVKM. The CDR3 has 15 amino acids. The CDR3 loop is CASSFVYTSNYGYTF. In DNA form, the CDR3 reads TGTGCCAGCAGTTTCGTATACACCAGTAACTATGGCTACACCTTC.